Listed here are 27 T cell receptor beta chains from one sample, sequenced in a study of identical twins. TCRdb fed the 5' RACE reads into MiXCR, producing one record per CDR3 protein. The sample lists around 250,000 distinct CDR3 sequences, around 8% occurring once. Another study also made use of these data, one on yellow fever vaccine responses in identical twins.

Material: CD8+ T cells sorted from blood. The receptors stem from a woman aged 18-35 years in good health.

This clonotype was picked up a small number of times. The chain joins TRBV27 to TRBJ1-1; weak D call: TRBD1 (5 bases). Deletions cut 8 bases from V and 0 bases from J, with 13 bases between. Germline V gene data show CDR1 as MNHEY and CDR2 as SMNVEV (reference sequence). This CDR3 is 14 amino acids long. CDR3 region: CASAPGGLNTEAFF. CDR3 nucleotide sequence: TGTGCCAGCGCCCCGGGGGGTTTGAACACTGAAGCTTTCTTT.

This clonotype was found many times. This chain joins TRBV11-2 and TRBJ2-7; 7 positions agree with TRBD2. CDR1 and CDR2 (germline): SGHAT, FQNNGV. Unmatched junction bases numbered 5, after V lost 1 base and J lost 2 bases. This CDR3 has 15 residues. CDR3 in amino acids: CASSLAPSGTYEQYF. In DNA form, the CDR3 reads TGTGCCAGCAGCTTAGCTCCTAGCGGAACCTACGAGCAGTACTTC.

This chain links TRBV11-1 with TRBJ2-1, with 7 bases identical to TRBD2. Germline assignment: CDR1 SGHAT and CDR2 FQDESV (reference sequence). This CDR3 contains 21 residues. Unmatched junction bases numbered 21, after V lost 4 bases and J lost 0 bases. The CDR3 is CASSSTNGLGLPGPSYNEQFF. The CDR3 DNA sequence: TGTGCCAGCAGCTCAACTAACGGGTTGGGACTACCTGGACCCTCCTACAATGAGCAGTTCTTC. The full variable domain, with the rest looked up from reference TRBV11-1 and TRBJ2-1, is EAEVAQSPRYKITEKSQAVAFWCDPISGHATLYWYRQILGQGPELLVQFQDESVVDDSQLPKDRFSAERLKGVDSTLKIQPAELGDSAMYLCASSSTNGLGLPGPSYNEQFFGPGTRLTVL.

The chain has TRBV5-6 and TRBJ2-3; 11 bases align to TRBD2. Trimming took 0 bases from V and 4 from J; bases not matched to a gene: 4. Germline loops: CDR1 SGHDT, CDR2 YYEEEE. This CDR3 region has 16 residues. The CDR3 nucleotides read TGTGCCAGCAGCTTGGGTAGCGGGGGGGTTCCAGATACGCAGTATTTT. This sequence encodes CASSLGSGGVPDTQYF.

The chain uses TRBV5-1 and TRBJ1-1; no definite D call. CDR1 is SGHRS and CDR2 is YFSETQ in the germline V gene. The V end was cut by 0 bases, the J end by 6 bases, with 6 bases between. The CDR3 extends over 12 amino acids. The CDR3 DNA reads as TGCGCCAGCAGCTTGGAGGGCGCTGAAGCTTTCTTT. This codes for CASSLEGAEAFF.

This clonotype was detected only a few times. The rearrangement joins TRBV9 to TRBJ1-2; D is undetermined. V gave up 1 base and J gave up 4 bases, with 14 bases separating them. Germline CDR1 and CDR2: SGDLS and YYNGEE. The CDR3 is 15 amino acids. The CDR3: CASSVYAGALYGYTF. In DNA form, the CDR3 reads TGTGCCAGCAGCGTATACGCGGGAGCCCTCTATGGCTACACCTTC.

This clonotype was counted between two and nine times. The V gene is TRBV7-9, the J gene TRBJ1-1, with TRBD1 as a possible D gene (5 bases). Trimming cost V 1 base and J 3 bases, with 15 bases left between them. The CDR3 is 16 amino acids. Germline assignment: CDR1 SEHNR and CDR2 FQNEAQ (reference sequence). CDR3 sequence (DNA): TGTGCCAGCAGCTTAGTCGGGGCAGGTGGGGACACTGAAGCTTTCTTT. Translating it yields CASSLVGAGGDTEAFF.

This clonotype was detected a few times. The chain carries TRBV15 and TRBJ1-5; D gene uncertain. Trimming shortened V by 1 base and J by 3 bases, and 10 bases separated the two germline ends. Germline CDR1 reads LNHNV; CDR2 reads YYDKDF (reference sequence). The CDR3 is 15 amino acids. The CDR3 nucleotides read TGTGCCACCAGCAGAGCCCTTGGGCACAATCAGCCCCAGCATTTT. Translated: CATSRALGHNQPQHF.

This clonotype was recorded a few times. The chain recombines TRBV5-1 with TRBJ1-2, with 7 nucleotides matching TRBD1. The CDR3 is made up of 13 amino acids. Trimming took 3 bases from V and 3 from J; bases not matched to a gene: 2. The germline gives CDR1 SGHRS, CDR2 YFSETQ. The CDR3 region is CASSSGTDYGYTF. The CDR3 region has the DNA TGCGCCAGCAGCTCCGGGACAGACTATGGCTACACCTTC.

This clonotype appeared a few times. This chain links TRBV7-2 with TRBJ2-5, with TRBD1 identical over 9 bases. The CDR3 runs to 16 residues. CDR1 SGHTA and CDR2 FQGNSA come from the germline V gene. With V trimmed by 1 base and J by 3 bases, 6 bases remained unmatched. CDR3 coding DNA: TGTGCCAGCAGCTTAGATGAGAGGACAGGGGAAGAGACCCAGTACTTC. This codes for CASSLDERTGEETQYF. The entire variable domain, with the rest obtained from reference TRBV7-2 and TRBJ2-5, is as follows: GAGVSQSPSNKVTEKGKDVELRCDPISGHTALYWYRQSLGQGLEFLIYFQGNSAPDKSGLPSDRFSAERTGGSVSTLTIQRTQQEDSAVYLCASSLDERTGEETQYFGPGTRLLVL.

This clonotype was observed many times. This sequence joins TRBV12-3 or TRBV12-4 and TRBJ2-1; either TRBD1 or TRBD2 may fit D (5 bases each). With 5 bases removed from V and 7 bases from J, the gap between germline ends came to 15 bases. The CDR3 loop spans 14 amino acids. CDR3 nucleotides: TGTGCCAGCAGTCCCCTATTGGGGGAGAATGAGCAGTTCTTC. It yields the protein CASSPLLGENEQFF.

V gene TRBV6-1 combines with J gene TRBJ2-2, with 8 bases lining up with TRBD2. V trimming: 8 bases; J trimming: 4 bases; junction bases outside the gene matches: 12. The germline V gene has CDR1 MNHNS and CDR2 SASEGT. CDR3 length: 16 residues. In DNA, the CDR3 is TGTGCCAGCTTAGGGGAGCGGGAGTTGGTCACCGGGGAGCTGTTTTTT. Its translation: CASLGERELVTGELFF.

In its sample, this clonotype was seen a few times. The chain joins TRBV7-3 to TRBJ2-2; 10 nucleotides match TRBD1. Germline trimming cut 0 bases from V and 5 bases from J; bases unmatched to any gene: 12. The CDR3 extends over 19 amino acids. CDR1 and CDR2 from the germline V gene are SGHTA and FQGTGA. The CDR3: CASSLTPPDRGRATGELFF. Written as DNA, the CDR3 is TGTGCCAGCAGCTTAACGCCGCCGGACAGGGGGAGGGCTACCGGGGAGCTGTTTTTT. Using reference TRBV7-3 and TRBJ2-2 for the parts outside the CDR3, the full variable domain is GAGVSQTPSNKVTEKGKYVELRCDPISGHTALYWYRQSLGQGPEFLIYFQGTGAADDSGLPNDRFFAVRPEGSVSTLKIQRTERGDSAVYLCASSLTPPDRGRATGELFFGEGSRLTVL.

This rearrangement joins TRBV29-1 to TRBJ2-5, with 7 nucleotides matching TRBD1. The CDR3 loop spans 14 amino acids. The germline CDR1 and CDR2 sequences are SQVTM and ANQGSEA. V was pared by 4 bases and J by 2 bases, with 7 bases of the junction left unmatched. In DNA, the CDR3 is TGCAGCGTTGGCTCTCCGGACAGGCAAGAGACCCAGTACTTC. Its protein product is CSVGSPDRQETQYF.

V is TRBV7-6 and J is TRBJ2-7; D unresolved. The germline V gene has CDR1 SGHVS and CDR2 FNYEAQ. Trimming took off 1 base at V and 2 bases at J, with 9 bases between the two ends. CDR3 length equals 14 residues. The CDR3: CASSLEGETYEQYF. The CDR3 region has the DNA TGTGCCAGCAGCTTAGAAGGAGAGACCTACGAGCAGTACTTC.

V usage is TRBV9 and J usage is TRBJ2-7; a possible D gene is TRBD2 (5 bases). The CDR3 runs 12 residues. CDR1 and CDR2 (germline): SGDLS, YYNGEE. V was cut by 0 bases and J by 6 bases, with 7 bases left in between. Here the CDR3 reads CASSVELGEQYF. CDR3 DNA sequence: TGTGCCAGCAGCGTAGAACTAGGCGAGCAGTACTTC.

This clonotype was seen at least ten times. The chain recombines TRBV6-2 or TRBV6-3 with TRBJ2-2; TRBD2 might be the D (6 bases). This CDR3 spans 15 amino acids. Germline V gene lookup returns CDR1 MNHEY and CDR2 SVGEGT. Trimming removed 3 bases at V and 1 base at J, with 9 bases between. In DNA form, the CDR3 reads TGTGCCAGCAGTTATAAGGGACTGAACACCGGGGAGCTGTTTTTT. Translating it yields CASSYKGLNTGELFF.

This clonotype was detected many times. The chain links TRBV7-9 to TRBJ1-1, with a tentative D call TRBD1 (6 bases). Trimming removed 3 bases at V and 4 bases at J, with 9 bases between. CDR3 size: 13 residues. CDR1 SEHNR and CDR2 FQNEAQ come from the germline V gene (reference sequence). Written as DNA, the CDR3 is TGTGCCAGCAGCTTGGGGGCGGGCACTGAAGCTTTCTTT. Protein sequence: CASSLGAGTEAFF.

A remark on this clonotype: One junction end disagrees with the germline gene, perhaps due to a read error. This chain links TRBV4-2 with TRBJ2-3; the match to TRBD2 covers 12 bases. Germline V CDR1 and CDR2: LGHNA, YNFKEQ. The CDR3 extends over 16 amino acids. The DNA of the CDR3 is TGTGCCAGCAGCCAAGAGGGACTAGCGGGCACAGATACGCGGTATTTT. This gives the protein CASSQEGLAGTDTRYF.

This clonotype was recorded a few times. The chain joins TRBV2 to TRBJ1-6, with D possibly matching TRBD1 (6 bases). V was shortened by 10 bases and J by 8 bases, with 18 bases between the two germline ends. This CDR3 contains 14 residues. Germline loops: CDR1 SNHLY, CDR2 FYNNEI. CDR3 DNA sequence: TGTGCCAACCGGGACACCTTTTTGGATTCACCCCTCCACTTT. Its protein is CANRDTFLDSPLHF.

This clonotype has a handful of counts. V gene TRBV4-1 combines with J gene TRBJ1-1, with 7 positions matching TRBD1. Looked up from germline, CDR1 is MGHRA and CDR2 is YSYEKL. The CDR3 covers 14 residues. J lost 4 bases, V lost 3 bases, and 5 bases had no gene match. The CDR3 bases are TGCGCCAGCAGCCAGTGGCAGGGGGGCACTGAAGCTTTCTTT. This sequence encodes CASSQWQGGTEAFF.

Only a few counts were recorded for this clonotype. The chain combines TRBV6-5 with TRBJ1-2; no firm D call. Germline V gene data show CDR1 as MNHEY and CDR2 as SVGAGI. CDR3 length equals 10 residues. V lost 10 bases to trimming and J lost 8 bases, with 11 bases between them. The CDR3: CATRANGYTF. The DNA for the CDR3 is TGTGCCACGAGGGCAAACGGCTACACCTTC.

The V call is TRBV5-6, the J call TRBJ1-5, with 7 bases aligning to TRBD1. Germline V gene sequence: CDR1 SGHDT, CDR2 YYEEEE. This CDR3 region has 15 residues. V was pared by 4 bases and J by 5 bases, with 9 bases of the junction left unmatched. This CDR3 is CASSPRGTADQPQHF. In DNA form, the CDR3 reads TGTGCCAGCAGCCCCAGGGGGACAGCTGATCAGCCCCAGCATTTT.

In its sample, this clonotype was seen a few times. The chain combines TRBV29-1 with TRBJ2-7; D remains ambiguous. V lost 2 bases and J 2 bases, leaving 10 bases between the germline ends. The CDR3 length is 13 residues. Germline V gene sequence: CDR1 SQVTM, CDR2 ANQGSEA. In nucleotides, the CDR3 is TGCAGCGTTGAACCCGGCCCTCCCTACGAGCAGTACTTC. Residues: CSVEPGPPYEQYF.

The rearrangement uses TRBV5-1 and TRBJ2-1, with 14 bases matching TRBD2. The ends lost 3 bases at V and 6 bases at J; junction bases unmatched: 11. Germline CDR1 and CDR2: SGHRS and YFSETQ. This CDR3 is 18 amino acids long. The CDR3 region is CASSWTSGLAGVFNEQFF. As DNA, the CDR3 is TGCGCCAGCAGCTGGACTTCGGGACTAGCGGGAGTGTTCAATGAGCAGTTCTTC.

This clonotype was seen more than once but under ten times. The gene calls are TRBV19 and TRBJ2-7; D might be TRBD2 (6 bases). Looked up from germline, CDR1 is LNHDA and CDR2 is SQIVND (reference sequence). There are 14 residues in the CDR3. V shed 4 bases and J shed 1 base, with 11 bases lying between them. The CDR3 nucleotides read TGTGCCAGTAGTAGGCGGGACGGATCCTACGAGCAGTACTTC. Translated: CASSRRDGSYEQYF.

This clonotype showed up just a few times. The chain has TRBV4-3 and TRBJ2-5; a possible D gene is TRBD2 (5 bases). CDR3 length equals 15 residues. The V and J ends lost 1 base and 5 bases respectively, with 14 bases between them. The V gene's germline CDR1 is LGHNA and CDR2 YSLEER. CDR3 region: CASSQGAAASETQYF. DNA for the CDR3: TGCGCCAGCAGCCAAGGGGCAGCGGCCAGCGAGACCCAGTACTTC.